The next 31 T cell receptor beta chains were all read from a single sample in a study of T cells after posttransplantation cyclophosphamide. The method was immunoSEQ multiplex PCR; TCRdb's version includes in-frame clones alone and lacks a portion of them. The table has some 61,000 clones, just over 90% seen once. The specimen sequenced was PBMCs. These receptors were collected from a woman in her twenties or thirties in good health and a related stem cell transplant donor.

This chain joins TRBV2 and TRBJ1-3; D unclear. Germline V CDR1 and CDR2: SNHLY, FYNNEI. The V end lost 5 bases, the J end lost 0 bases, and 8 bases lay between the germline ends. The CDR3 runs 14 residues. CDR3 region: CASSKEFSGNTIYF. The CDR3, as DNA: TGTGCCAGCAGTAAGGAGTTCTCTGGAAACACCATATATTTT.

CDR3 loop: CASSLDVGGYTF. The CDR3 DNA is TGTGCCAGCAGCTTAGATGTCGGGGGCTACACCTTC. The chain links TRBV7-8 to TRBJ1-2; no definite D call. V shed 1 base and J shed 8 bases, with 8 bases lying between them. Looked up from germline, CDR1 is SGHVS and CDR2 is FQNEAQ. This CDR3 has 12 amino acids.

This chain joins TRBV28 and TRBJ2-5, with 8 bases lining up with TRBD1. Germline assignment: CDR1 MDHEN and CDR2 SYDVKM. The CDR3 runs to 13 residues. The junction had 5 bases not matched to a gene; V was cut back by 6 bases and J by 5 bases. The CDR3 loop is CASRPGGIETQYF. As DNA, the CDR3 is TGTGCCAGCAGGCCAGGGGGCATCGAGACCCAGTACTTC. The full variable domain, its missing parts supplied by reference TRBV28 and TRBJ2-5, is DVKVTQSSRYLVKRTGEKVFLECVQDMDHENMFWYRQDPGLGLRLIYFSYDVKMKEKGDIPEGYSVSREKKERFSLILESASTNQTSMYLCASRPGGIETQYFGPGTRLLVL.

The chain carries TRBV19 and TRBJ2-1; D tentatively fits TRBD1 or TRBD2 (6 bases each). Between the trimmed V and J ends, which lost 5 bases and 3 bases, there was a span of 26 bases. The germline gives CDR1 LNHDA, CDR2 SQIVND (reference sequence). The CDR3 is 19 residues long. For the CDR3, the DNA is TGTGCCAGTAGTGGACGGGACACCTACCCTAGCGCAGGCTACAATGAGCAGTTCTTC. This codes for CASSGRDTYPSAGYNEQFF. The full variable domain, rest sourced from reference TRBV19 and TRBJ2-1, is DGGITQSPKYLFRKEGQNVTLSCEQNLNHDAMYWYRQDPGQGLRLIYYSQIVNDFQKGDIAEGYSVSREKKESFPLTVTSAQKNPTAFYLCASSGRDTYPSAGYNEQFFGPGTRLTVL.

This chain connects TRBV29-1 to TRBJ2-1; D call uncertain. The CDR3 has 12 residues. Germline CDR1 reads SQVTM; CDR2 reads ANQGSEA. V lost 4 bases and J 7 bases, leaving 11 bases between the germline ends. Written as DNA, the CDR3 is TGCAGCGTTGTCCGAACCACAAATGAGCAGTTCTTC. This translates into CSVVRTTNEQFF.

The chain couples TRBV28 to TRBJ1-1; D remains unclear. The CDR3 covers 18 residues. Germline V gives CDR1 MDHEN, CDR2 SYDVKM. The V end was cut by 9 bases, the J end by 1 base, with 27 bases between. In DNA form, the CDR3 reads TGTGCCAGTCCTTCCTCGCGCGATATGAGGAATACGAACACTGAAGCTTTCTTT. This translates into CASPSSRDMRNTNTEAFF.

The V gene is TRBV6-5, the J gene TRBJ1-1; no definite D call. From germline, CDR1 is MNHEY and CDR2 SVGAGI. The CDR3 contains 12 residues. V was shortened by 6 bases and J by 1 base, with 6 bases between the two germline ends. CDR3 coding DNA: TGTGCCAGCAGGACGGCGAACACTGAAGCTTTCTTT. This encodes CASRTANTEAFF.

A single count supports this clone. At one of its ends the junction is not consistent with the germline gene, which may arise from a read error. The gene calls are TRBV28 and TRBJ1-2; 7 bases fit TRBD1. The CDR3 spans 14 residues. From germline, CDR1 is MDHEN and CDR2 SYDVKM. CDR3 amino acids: CSTAEGAASYGYTF. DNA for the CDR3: TGCTCCACTGCCGAGGGGGCGGCTTCCTATGGCTACACCTTC.

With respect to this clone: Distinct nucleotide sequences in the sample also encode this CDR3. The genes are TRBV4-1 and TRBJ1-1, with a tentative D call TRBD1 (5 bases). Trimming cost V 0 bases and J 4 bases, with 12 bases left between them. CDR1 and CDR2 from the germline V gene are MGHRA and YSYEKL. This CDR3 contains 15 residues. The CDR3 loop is CASSQEQVATTEAFF. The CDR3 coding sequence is TGCGCCAGCAGCCAAGAACAGGTGGCCACCACTGAAGCTTTCTTT.

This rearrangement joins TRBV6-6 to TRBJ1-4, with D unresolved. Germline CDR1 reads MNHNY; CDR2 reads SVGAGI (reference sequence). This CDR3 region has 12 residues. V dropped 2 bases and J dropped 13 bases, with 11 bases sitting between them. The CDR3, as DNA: TGTGCCAGCAGTTACGGCGACGGCGGACTGTTTTTT. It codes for CASSYGDGGLFF.

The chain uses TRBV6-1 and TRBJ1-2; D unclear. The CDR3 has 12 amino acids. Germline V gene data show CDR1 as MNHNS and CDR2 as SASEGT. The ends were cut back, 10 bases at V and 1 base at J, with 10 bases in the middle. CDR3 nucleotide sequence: TGTGCCACCGGACCGCGTAACTATGGCTACACCTTC. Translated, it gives CATGPRNYGYTF.

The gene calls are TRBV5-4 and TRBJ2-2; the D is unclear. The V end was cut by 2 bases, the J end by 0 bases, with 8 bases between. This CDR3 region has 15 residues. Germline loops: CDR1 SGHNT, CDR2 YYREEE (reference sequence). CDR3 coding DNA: TGTGCCAGCAGCTTAGGGTACGCGAACACCGGGGAGCTGTTTTTT. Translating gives CASSLGYANTGELFF.

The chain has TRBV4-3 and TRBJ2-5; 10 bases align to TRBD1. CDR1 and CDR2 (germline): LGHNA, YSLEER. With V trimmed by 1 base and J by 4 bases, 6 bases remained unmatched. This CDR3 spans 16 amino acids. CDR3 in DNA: TGCGCCAGCAGCCAAGCCCGTGGGACAGGGGCAGAGACCCAGTACTTC. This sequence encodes CASSQARGTGAETQYF.

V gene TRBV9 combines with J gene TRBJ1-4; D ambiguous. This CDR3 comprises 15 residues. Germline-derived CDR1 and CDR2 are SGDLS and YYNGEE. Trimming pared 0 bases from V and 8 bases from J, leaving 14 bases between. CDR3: CASSVGYSLGEKLFF. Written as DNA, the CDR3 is TGTGCCAGCAGCGTAGGATACAGCCTGGGGGAAAAACTGTTTTTT. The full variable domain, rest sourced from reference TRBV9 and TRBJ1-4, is DSGVTQTPKHLITATGQRVTLRCSPRSGDLSVYWYQQSLDQGLQFLIQYYNGEERAKGNILERFSAQQFPDLHSELNLSSLELGDSALYFCASSVGYSLGEKLFFGSGTQLSVL.

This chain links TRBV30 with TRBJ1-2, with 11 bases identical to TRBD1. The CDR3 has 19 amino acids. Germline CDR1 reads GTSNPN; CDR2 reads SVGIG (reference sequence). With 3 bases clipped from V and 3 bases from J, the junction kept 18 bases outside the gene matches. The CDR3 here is CAWRQIRGRTGGAYYGYTF. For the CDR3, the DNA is TGTGCCTGGAGGCAAATCAGAGGGCGGACAGGGGGCGCATACTATGGCTACACCTTC.

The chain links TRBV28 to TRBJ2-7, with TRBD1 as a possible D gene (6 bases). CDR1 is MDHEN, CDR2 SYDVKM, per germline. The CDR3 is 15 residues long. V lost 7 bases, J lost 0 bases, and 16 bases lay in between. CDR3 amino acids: CASTLETGGSYEQYF. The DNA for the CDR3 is TGTGCCAGCACCCTCGAGACAGGCGGCTCCTACGAGCAGTACTTC.

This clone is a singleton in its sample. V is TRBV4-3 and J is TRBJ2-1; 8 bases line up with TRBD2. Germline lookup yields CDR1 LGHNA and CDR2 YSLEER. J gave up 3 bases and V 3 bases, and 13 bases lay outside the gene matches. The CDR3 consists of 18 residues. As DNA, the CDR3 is TGCGCCAGCAGCCATAGGAGTAAGCGGGGGATTCACTACAATGAGCAGTTCTTC. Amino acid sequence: CASSHRSKRGIHYNEQFF.

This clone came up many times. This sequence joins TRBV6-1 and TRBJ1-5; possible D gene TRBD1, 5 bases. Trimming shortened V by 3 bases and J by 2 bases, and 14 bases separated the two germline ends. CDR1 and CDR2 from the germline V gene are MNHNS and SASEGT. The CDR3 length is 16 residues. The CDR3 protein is CASSEAQGDGNQPQHF. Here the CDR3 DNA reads TGTGCCAGCAGTGAGGCGCAGGGCGATGGCAATCAGCCCCAGCATTTT.

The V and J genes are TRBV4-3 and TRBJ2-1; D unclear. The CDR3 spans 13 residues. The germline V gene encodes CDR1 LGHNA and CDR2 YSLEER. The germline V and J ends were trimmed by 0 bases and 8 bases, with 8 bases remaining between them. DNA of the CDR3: TGCGCCAGCAGCCAAGAAGGTGGGCATGAGCAGTTCTTC. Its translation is CASSQEGGHEQFF.

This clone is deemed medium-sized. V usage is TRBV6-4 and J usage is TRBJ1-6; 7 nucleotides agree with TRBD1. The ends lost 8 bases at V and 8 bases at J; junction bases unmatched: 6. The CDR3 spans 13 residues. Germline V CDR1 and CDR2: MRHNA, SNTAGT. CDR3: CASGRDRDSPLHF. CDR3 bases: TGTGCCAGCGGGCGGGACAGAGATTCACCCCTCCACTTT.

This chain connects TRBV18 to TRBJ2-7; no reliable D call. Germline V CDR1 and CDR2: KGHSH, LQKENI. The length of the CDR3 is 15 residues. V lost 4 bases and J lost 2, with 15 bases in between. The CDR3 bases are TGTGCCAGCTCACTCGACTCAGGTAGCCCCTACGAGCAGTACTTC. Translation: CASSLDSGSPYEQYF.

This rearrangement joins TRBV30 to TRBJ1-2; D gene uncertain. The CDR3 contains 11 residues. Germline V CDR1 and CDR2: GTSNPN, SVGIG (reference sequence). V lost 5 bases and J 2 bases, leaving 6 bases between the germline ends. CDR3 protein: CAWDGNYGYTF. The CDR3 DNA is TGTGCCTGGGACGGAAACTATGGCTACACCTTC.

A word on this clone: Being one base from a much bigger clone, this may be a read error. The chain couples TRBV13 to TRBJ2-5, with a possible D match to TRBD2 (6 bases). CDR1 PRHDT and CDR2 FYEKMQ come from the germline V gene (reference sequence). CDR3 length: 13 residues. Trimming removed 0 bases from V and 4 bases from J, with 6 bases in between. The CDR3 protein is CASSLGGGETQYF. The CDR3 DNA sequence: TGTGCCAGCAGCTTAGGCGGGGGAGAGACCCAGTACTTC.

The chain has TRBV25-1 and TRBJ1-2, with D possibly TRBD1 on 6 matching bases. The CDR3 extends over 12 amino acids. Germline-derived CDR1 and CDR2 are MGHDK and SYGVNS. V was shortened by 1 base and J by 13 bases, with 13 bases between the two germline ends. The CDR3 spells CASSELGAFLTF. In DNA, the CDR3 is TGTGCCAGCAGTGAATTGGGGGCTTTTCTCACCTTC.

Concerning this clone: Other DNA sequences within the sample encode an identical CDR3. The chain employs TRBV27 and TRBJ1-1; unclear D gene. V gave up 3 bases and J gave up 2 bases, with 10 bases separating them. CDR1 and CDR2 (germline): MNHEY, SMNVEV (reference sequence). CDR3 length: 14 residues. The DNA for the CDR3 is TGTGCCAGCAGTTTCGGTCTACCAAACACTGAAGCTTTCTTT. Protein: CASSFGLPNTEAFF.

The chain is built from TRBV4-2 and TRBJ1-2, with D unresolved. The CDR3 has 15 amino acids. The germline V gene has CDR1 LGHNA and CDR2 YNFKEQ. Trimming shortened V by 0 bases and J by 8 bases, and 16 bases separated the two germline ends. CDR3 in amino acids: CASSQDFSGHSGYTF. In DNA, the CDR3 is TGTGCCAGCAGCCAAGATTTTTCTGGGCACTCGGGCTACACCTTC.

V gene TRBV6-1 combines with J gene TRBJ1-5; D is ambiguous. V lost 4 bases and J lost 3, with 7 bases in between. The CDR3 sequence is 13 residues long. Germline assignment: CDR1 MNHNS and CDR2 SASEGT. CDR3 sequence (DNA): TGTGCCAGCAGTGTTCGACCCAATCAGCCCCAGCATTTT. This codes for CASSVRPNQPQHF.

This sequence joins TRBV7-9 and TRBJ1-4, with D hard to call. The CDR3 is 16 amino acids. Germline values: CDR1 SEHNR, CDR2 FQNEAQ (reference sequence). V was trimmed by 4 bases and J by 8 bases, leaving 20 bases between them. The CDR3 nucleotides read TGTGCCAGCAGCTCAGATGCTTGGGCATGGGAAGAAAAACTGTTTTTT. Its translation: CASSSDAWAWEEKLFF. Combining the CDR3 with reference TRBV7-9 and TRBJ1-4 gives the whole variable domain DTGVSQNPRHKITKRGQNVTFRCDPISEHNRLYWYRQTLGQGPEFLTYFQNEAQLEKSRLLSDRFSAERPKGSFSTLEIQRTEQGDSAMYLCASSSDAWAWEEKLFFGSGTQLSVL.

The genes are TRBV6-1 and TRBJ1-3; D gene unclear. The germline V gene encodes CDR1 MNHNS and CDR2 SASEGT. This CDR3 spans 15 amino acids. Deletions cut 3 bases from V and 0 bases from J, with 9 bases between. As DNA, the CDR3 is TGTGCCAGCAGTGAGCCCCTTAGCTCTGGAAACACCATATATTTT. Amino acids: CASSEPLSSGNTIYF.

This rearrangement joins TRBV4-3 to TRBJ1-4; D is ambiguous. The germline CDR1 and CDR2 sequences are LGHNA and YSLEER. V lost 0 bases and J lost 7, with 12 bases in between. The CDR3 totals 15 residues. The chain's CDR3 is CASSQDEGRSEKLFF. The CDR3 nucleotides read TGCGCCAGCAGCCAAGACGAAGGGAGGAGTGAAAAACTGTTTTTT.

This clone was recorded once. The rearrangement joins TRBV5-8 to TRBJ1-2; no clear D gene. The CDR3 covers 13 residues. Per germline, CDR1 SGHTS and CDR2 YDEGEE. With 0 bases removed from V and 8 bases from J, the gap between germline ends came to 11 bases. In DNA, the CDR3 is TGTGCCAGCAGCTTGGTCCAGGTCGGAGGCTACACCTTC. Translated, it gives CASSLVQVGGYTF.